Each of the 7 T cell receptor beta chains below was sequenced from the same sample in a study of CD8+CD57+ T cells in acquired aplastic anemia (dated by TCRdb to 2017 to 2018). The listed sequencing device is Illumina HiSeq 2000. Genomic DNA was used as template for profiling of TCR beta VDJ combinations and CDR3 sequences. The raw public data were reprocessed by TCRdb itself: fastp quality trimming at Q25, MiXCR clonotype calling, in-frame beta chains only. Records with the same CDR3 protein are collapsed into one entry carrying the most frequent genes and DNA. This sample gives under 200,000 distinct CDR3 sequences in total; roughly 47% of them show up just once. The top ten constitute 0.8% to 1.1% of the sample. Source material: sorted CD4+, CD8+, or CD8+CD57+ T cells (not recorded which) from PBMCs. These receptors all stem from a human donor in good health.

This clonotype was counted once. The V and J genes are TRBV27 and TRBJ2-3; 10 bases are a match to TRBD1. Germline V gene sequence: CDR1 MNHEY, CDR2 SMNVEV (reference sequence). This CDR3 comprises 15 residues. With V trimmed by 2 bases and J by 2 bases, 1 base remained unmatched. The CDR3 here is CASSLGTGVTDTQYF. In DNA, the CDR3 is TGTGCCAGCAGTTTAGGGACAGGGGTCACAGATACGCAGTATTTT.

This clonotype was recorded at least ten times. The chain couples TRBV7-3 to TRBJ1-1; D is uncertain. V was shortened by 2 bases and J by 4 bases, with 17 bases between the two germline ends. This CDR3 region has 16 residues. Germline CDR1 and CDR2: SGHTA and FQGTGA. CDR3 DNA: TGTGCCAGCAGCTTATTCCGGGGAATCGAGGTCACTGAAGCTTTCTTT. Translating it yields CASSLFRGIEVTEAFF.

As for this clonotype: Because it lacks the conserved phenylalanine or tryptophan at the end, this CDR3 is likely a read error. The J gene is TRBJ2-5, the V gene TRBV7-3, with 7 bases that match TRBD2. Germline values: CDR1 SGHTA, CDR2 FQGTGA. The CDR3 covers 15 residues. The CDR3 sequence is CSSSFVGGSQETQYS. CDR3 coding DNA: TGTTCCAGCAGCTTTGTGGGGGGGAGCCAAGAGACCCAGTACTCC.

This clonotype was found many times. V and J are TRBV7-3 and TRBJ2-6; D is ambiguous. Trimming shortened V by 2 bases and J by 0 bases, and 8 bases separated the two germline ends. CDR1 and CDR2 from the germline V gene are SGHTA and FQGTGA. CDR3 size: 16 residues. This CDR3 is CASSLLAVSGANVLTF. As DNA, the CDR3 is TGTGCCAGCAGCTTATTGGCAGTCTCTGGGGCCAACGTCCTGACTTTC.

This clonotype occurred many times. This chain uses TRBV6-1 with TRBJ2-7; TRBD1 aligns across 9 bases. From germline, CDR1 is MNHNS and CDR2 SASEGT. Losses at the gene ends were 6 bases for V and 0 bases for J; bases not matched to a gene: 6. This CDR3 region has 15 residues. CDR3 bases: TGTGCCAGCAGGAAGCCGGGACAGGGCTCCTACGAGCAGTACTTC. Protein sequence: CASRKPGQGSYEQYF.

The chain is built from TRBV9 and TRBJ1-1, with 8 bases lining up with TRBD1. V shed 2 bases, J shed 5 bases, and the junction held 11 bases outside the gene matches. Germline V gives CDR1 SGDLS, CDR2 YYNGEE. This CDR3 is built from 16 residues. CDR3 protein: CASSVLTGAPQTEAFF. The CDR3 DNA follows: TGTGCCAGCAGCGTCCTGACAGGGGCACCTCAGACTGAAGCTTTCTTT.

The chain is built from TRBV6-5 and TRBJ2-7, with a tentative D call TRBD1 (6 bases). The CDR3 extends over 14 amino acids. CDR1 MNHEY and CDR2 SVGAGI come from the germline V gene. The ends were cut back, 4 bases at V and 6 bases at J, with 16 bases in the middle. The CDR3 here is CASSLWQGIPEQYF. As DNA, the CDR3 is TGTGCCAGCAGTTTGTGGCAGGGGATCCCCGAGCAGTACTTC.